This T cell receptor (beta chain) was obtained from a study of vaccination and CD4 T cells after COVID-19. An Oncomine TCR Beta short-read assay was used to sequence the DNA from cultured CD4+ T cells. It was from cultured CD4+ T cells that genomic DNA was extracted. TCRdb re-analysed the PCR reads in MiXCR, keeping a single row per CDR3 protein. This sample has more than 9,000 distinct CDR3 sequences; 31% occur once, and the top ten carry 7.5% to 9.5%. Treatment given: approximately 11-day PBMC culture with coronavirus spike peptide pools or control peptides (ViraFEST assay). Details on this clonotype: Its antigen is undetermined.

This CDR3 region has 14 residues. The germline V gene encodes CDR1 MNHEY and CDR2 SMNVEV (reference sequence). The ends lost 6 bases at V and 4 bases at J; junction bases unmatched: 6. This sequence was found in a human donor who had recovered from COVID-19. This chain connects TRBV27 to TRBJ2-3; 8 bases match TRBD1. What was sequenced was CD4+ T cells from blood, cultured in vitro. In DNA, the CDR3 is TGTGCCAGCAGCTACGGACAGGGCCCAGATACGCAGTATTTT. Amino acid sequence: CASSYGQGPDTQYF.